This T cell receptor beta chain was captured by sequencing in a study of breast tumors, draining lymph nodes, adjacent tissues. Study-level points and caveats: That most tumor T cells come from lymph nodes remained unproven.

Details on this clonotype: What it binds is not known.

TCRdb ran MiXCR on the multiplex PCR reads and lists one entry per CDR3 protein. The sample holds about 270,000 distinct CDR3 sequences, more than 30% seen once. Germline CDR1 reads DFQATT; CDR2 reads SNEGSKA (reference sequence). Unmatched junction bases numbered 13, after V lost 3 bases and J lost 10 bases. The length of the CDR3 is 16 residues. Breast cancer patients provided tissue from their axillary draining lymph nodes. The sequenced sample was axillary lymph node tissue. The receptor was isolated from a female donor with breast cancer. Some clones in this sample may be carry-over from other donors' samples. The V and J genes are TRBV20-1 and TRBJ2-1, with 12 bases matching TRBD2. The CDR3 region has the DNA TGCAGTGCTAGGGTGACTAGCGGGAGATCTGGCGGCGAGCAGTTCTTC. Residues: CSARVTSGRSGGEQFF.